A single sample gave rise to the 6 T cell receptor beta chains below, sequenced in a study of blood T cell repertoires in COVID-19. The data were produced by immunoSEQ multiplex PCR, yet TCRdb's version contains in-frame clones alone and is incomplete. The sample lists about 180,000 clones, about 88% occurring once. The sequenced material came from PBMCs or T cells enriched from blood (not recorded which). The receptors shown here come from a human donor with acute COVID-19. The donor label of this sample is uncertain.

This clone was picked up a small number of times. The CDR3 sequence is CASSLVGERDQPQHF. CDR3 bases: TGTGCCAGCAGCTTAGTAGGGGAGCGGGATCAGCCCCAGCATTTT. The chain couples TRBV11-3 to TRBJ1-5; a possible D gene is TRBD1 (5 bases). Germline CDR1 is SGHNT and CDR2 is YENEEA. Trimming shortened V by 1 base and J by 5 bases, and 12 bases separated the two germline ends. The CDR3 extends over 15 amino acids.

The gene calls are TRBV4-1 and TRBJ1-4; TRBD1 agrees at 7 bases. Germline V gene lookup returns CDR1 MGHRA and CDR2 YSYEKL. Trimming removed 0 bases from V and 8 bases from J; junction bases left unmatched: 9. This CDR3 spans 16 amino acids. The CDR3 nucleotides read TGCGCCAGCAGCCAAGAGGGGACAGATGCCGGCGAAAAACTGTTTTTT. This codes for CASSQEGTDAGEKLFF.

About this clone: Different DNA sequences within this sample yield the same CDR3. The chain is built from TRBV9 and TRBJ2-3; the D gene is possibly TRBD2 (6 bases). The V gene lost 0 bases and the J gene lost 0 bases, with 8 bases spanning the gap. The CDR3 sequence is 15 residues long. Germline CDR1 and CDR2: SGDLS and YYNGEE. The CDR3 DNA sequence: TGTGCCAGCAGCGTAGGCGGGGTGAGCACAGATACGCAGTATTTT. It codes for CASSVGGVSTDTQYF.

This rearrangement joins TRBV30 to TRBJ1-4, with D unresolved. The V gene's germline CDR1 is GTSNPN and CDR2 SVGIG (reference sequence). The CDR3 is made up of 13 amino acids. Trimming cost V 3 bases and J 7 bases, with 12 bases left between them. The CDR3: CAWRTSSGEKLFF. The CDR3 region has the DNA TGTGCCTGGAGGACTAGTTCAGGTGAAAAACTGTTTTTT.

The gene calls are TRBV7-9 and TRBJ2-7, with D possibly TRBD2 on 6 matching bases. CDR1 is SEHNR, CDR2 FQNEAQ, per germline (reference sequence). The ends were cut back, 4 bases at V and 0 bases at J, with 19 bases in the middle. The length of the CDR3 is 17 residues. CDR3 DNA sequence: TGTGCCAGCAGCTCCACAGCCGGGACTGTGAGCTCCTACGAGCAGTACTTC. Residues: CASSSTAGTVSSYEQYF.

V usage is TRBV5-1 and J usage is TRBJ2-3, with TRBD1 matching over 9 bases. Germline-derived CDR1 and CDR2 are SGHRS and YFSETQ. The CDR3 runs to 14 residues. V was pared by 4 bases and J by 3 bases, with 3 bases of the junction left unmatched. DNA for the CDR3: TGCGCCAGCAGCCTGGGGACAGGGACAGATACGCAGTATTTT. Translating gives CASSLGTGTDTQYF.